The 31 T cell receptor beta chains reported below all come from one sample, sequenced in a study of CD8+ T cells in alopecia areata listed by TCRdb under 2018. Receptor amplification or capture employed the immunoSEQ multiplex PCR assay. For TCR sequencing, RNA was extracted from every sample and reverse transcribed into cDNA to serve as template. As stored in TCRdb, this immuneACCESS dataset retains in-frame rearrangements with V and J assigned. A fraction of the clones does not appear; measured against another copy, unresolved V genes explain less than half of the discrepancy, and the remainder lacks a known reason. This sample gives 95,000 to 150,000 clones in total; 47% of them show up just once. Together, the top ten hold under 12% of the sample. Sample: NKG2D-low CD8+ T cells sorted from blood. The sample's cell subset or site, from its label and the paper: sorted CD8+ NKG2D-low blood T cells. The origin of the receptors is a human donor with alopecia areata.

J is TRBJ2-5 and V is TRBV27; D ambiguous. Germline V CDR1 and CDR2: MNHEY, SMNVEV (reference sequence). The CDR3 spans 13 residues. V lost 1 base, J lost 5 bases, and 8 bases lay in between. The CDR3: CASSLLVGETQYF. CDR3 DNA sequence: TGTGCCAGCAGTTTATTGGTTGGGGAGACCCAGTACTTC.

The V call is TRBV25-1, the J call TRBJ2-1; TRBD2 matches 7 bases. CDR3 size: 13 residues. Trimming at V came to 3 bases and at J to 10 bases, leaving 6 bases not matched to a gene. The germline CDR1 and CDR2 sequences are MGHDK and SYGVNS. The CDR3 nucleotides are TGTGCCAGCAGTGAGGGGGGGTCGTTCGAGCAGTTCTTC. Residues: CASSEGGSFEQFF.

The rearrangement joins TRBV5-1 to TRBJ2-3; TRBD1 agrees at 7 bases. V was pared by 4 bases and J by 2 bases, with 4 bases of the junction left unmatched. This CDR3 comprises 14 residues. In germline, CDR1 is SGHRS, CDR2 YFSETQ. The CDR3 region is CASSEGTDTDTQYF. The CDR3 DNA is TGCGCCAGCAGCGAGGGGACAGACACAGATACGCAGTATTTT.

V is TRBV5-4 and J is TRBJ2-7, with 9 bases aligning to TRBD2. V was pared by 0 bases and J by 4 bases, with 5 bases of the junction left unmatched. CDR3 length: 15 residues. Germline CDR1 SGHNT, CDR2 YYREEE (reference sequence). The CDR3 nucleotides are TGTGCCAGCAGCTTGGTAGTAGCGGGAGAGTACGAGCAGTACTTC. This gives the protein CASSLVVAGEYEQYF.

This clone was observed a handful of times. V gene TRBV9 combines with J gene TRBJ2-1; possible D gene TRBD2, 6 bases. Germline loops: CDR1 SGDLS, CDR2 YYNGEE. The CDR3 is 15 amino acids. Trimming cost V 1 base and J 5 bases, with 13 bases left between them. Written as DNA, the CDR3 is TGTGCCAGCAGCGTAAGTGGCGGGGCAAACAATGAGCAGTTCTTC. Translation gives CASSVSGGANNEQFF. The whole variable domain, remainder taken from reference TRBV9 and TRBJ2-1, is DSGVTQTPKHLITATGQRVTLRCSPRSGDLSVYWYQQSLDQGLQFLIQYYNGEERAKGNILERFSAQQFPDLHSELNLSSLELGDSALYFCASSVSGGANNEQFFGPGTRLTVL.

This chain links TRBV7-9 with TRBJ2-1, with D maybe TRBD2 (5 bases). The CDR3 loop spans 13 amino acids. With 1 base removed from V and 10 bases from J, the gap between germline ends came to 11 bases. In germline, CDR1 is SEHNR, CDR2 FQNEAQ (reference sequence). CDR3: CASSLVGSAEQFF. The CDR3 DNA reads as TGTGCCAGCAGCTTAGTGGGGAGTGCGGAGCAGTTCTTC.

This chain connects TRBV29-1 to TRBJ2-1, with 8 positions matching TRBD2. Germline-derived CDR1 and CDR2 are SQVTM and ANQGSEA. V was clipped by 5 bases and J by 1 base; unmatched bases: 4. CDR3 size: 14 residues. CDR3 region: CSVCGGRSYNEQFF. The CDR3 bases are TGCAGCGTTTGCGGGGGGCGTTCCTACAATGAGCAGTTCTTC.

The chain couples TRBV9 to TRBJ1-2; 10 bases fit TRBD1. CDR1 and CDR2 from the germline V gene are SGDLS and YYNGEE. The length of the CDR3 is 14 residues. Losses at the gene ends were 3 bases for V and 8 bases for J; bases not matched to a gene: 7. In DNA, the CDR3 is TGTGCCAGCAGCGCACTGACAGGGGGCGAGGGCTACACCTTC. This encodes CASSALTGGEGYTF. The entire variable domain, with the rest obtained from reference TRBV9 and TRBJ1-2, is as follows: DSGVTQTPKHLITATGQRVTLRCSPRSGDLSVYWYQQSLDQGLQFLIQYYNGEERAKGNILERFSAQQFPDLHSELNLSSLELGDSALYFCASSALTGGEGYTFGSGTRLTVV.

This chain links TRBV30 with TRBJ1-1, with a tentative D call TRBD1 (6 bases). CDR1 and CDR2 from the germline V gene are GTSNPN and SVGIG (reference sequence). Trimming stripped 4 bases from V and 6 bases from J, with 9 bases between. The CDR3 has 11 residues. The CDR3 DNA is TGTGCCTGGATTAGACAGGCTGAAGCTTTCTTT. Translated, it gives CAWIRQAEAFF.

The V gene is TRBV27, the J gene TRBJ2-7, with D perhaps matching TRBD2 (7 bases). Germline loops: CDR1 MNHEY, CDR2 SMNVEV (reference sequence). V was trimmed by 2 bases and J by 4 bases, leaving 15 bases between them. The CDR3 spans 15 residues. The CDR3 nucleotides read TGTGCCAGCAGTTTAAGGGGGGGGCCGGGTTACGAGCAGTACTTC. Its translation is CASSLRGGPGYEQYF.

The chain carries TRBV10-3 and TRBJ1-4; D remains unclear. Trimming left V 3 bases short and J 7 bases short, with 3 bases between. This CDR3 has 11 amino acids. Germline V gene data show CDR1 as ENHRY and CDR2 as SYGVKD. The CDR3 DNA sequence: TGTGCCATCAGTGAAGGTGAAAAACTGTTTTTT. This encodes CAISEGEKLFF.

This clone has only a few counts. The rearrangement joins TRBV29-1 to TRBJ1-1, with 7 bases lining up with TRBD1. This CDR3 region has 15 residues. Germline V lookup: CDR1 SQVTM, CDR2 ANQGSEA. After removal of 6 bases from V and 3 bases from J, the junction contained 13 bases not matched to a gene. The CDR3 loop is CSVDGPDRVYTEAFF. The CDR3 coding sequence is TGCAGCGTGGATGGACCTGACAGGGTGTACACTGAAGCTTTCTTT.

J is TRBJ2-7 and V is TRBV28; perhaps TRBD1 as D (6 bases). The CDR3 sequence is 14 residues long. Germline CDR1 is MDHEN and CDR2 is SYDVKM. The germline V and J ends were trimmed by 4 bases and 6 bases, with 16 bases remaining between them. CDR3 coding DNA: TGTGCCAGCAGTTCGGGACAACTTCTGCCCGAGCAGTACTTC. It codes for CASSSGQLLPEQYF.

The chain uses TRBV29-1 and TRBJ2-3; a possible D gene is TRBD2 (6 bases). Trimming pared 3 bases from V and 4 bases from J, leaving 8 bases between. The CDR3 has 12 residues. Germline loops: CDR1 SQVTM, CDR2 ANQGSEA. The CDR3: CSVDGGADTQYF. The CDR3 DNA follows: TGCAGCGTTGACGGGGGAGCAGATACGCAGTATTTT.

This clone occurred a few times. The genes are TRBV11-2 and TRBJ2-7; D is unclear. V dropped 4 bases and J dropped 4 bases, with 8 bases sitting between them. CDR3 length: 12 residues. Germline-derived CDR1 and CDR2 are SGHAT and FQNNGV. This CDR3 is CASSSDGYEQYF. CDR3 nucleotides: TGTGCCAGCAGCTCCGACGGATACGAGCAGTACTTC.

This chain connects TRBV4-1 to TRBJ1-5; the D is unclear. V dropped 4 bases and J dropped 3 bases, with 19 bases sitting between them. CDR1 MGHRA and CDR2 YSYEKL come from the germline V gene. CDR3 length: 17 residues. CDR3 nucleotides: TGCGCCAGCAGCCCTCGGACCCCCCTAGGGCCCAATCAGCCCCAGCATTTT. It encodes CASSPRTPLGPNQPQHF.

The chain is built from TRBV29-1 and TRBJ2-1; 7 bases line up with TRBD2. V shed 7 bases and J 2 bases; nucleotides not matched to a gene: 8. The CDR3 is 14 amino acids. The V gene's germline CDR1 is SQVTM and CDR2 ANQGSEA. The DNA of the CDR3 is TGCAGCGCGGAGCGGGGCACCCCCTACAATGAGCAGTTCTTC. This translates into CSAERGTPYNEQFF.

The V and J genes are TRBV4-2 and TRBJ2-7, with a possible D match to TRBD2 (5 bases). With 1 base removed from V and 7 bases from J, the gap between germline ends came to 11 bases. This CDR3 comprises 13 residues. CDR1 is LGHNA, CDR2 YNFKEQ, per germline. CDR3 loop: CASSQADPGEQYF. CDR3 sequence (DNA): TGTGCCAGCAGCCAAGCAGACCCGGGGGAGCAGTACTTC.

This clone has more than one count but fewer than ten. V usage is TRBV27 and J usage is TRBJ2-3, with 8 bases aligning to TRBD2. V lost 8 bases to trimming and J lost 4 bases; unmatched junction nucleotides: 8. The CDR3 extends over 14 amino acids. Looked up from germline, CDR1 is MNHEY and CDR2 is SMNVEV (reference sequence). The CDR3 protein is CASAPGLGADTQYF. CDR3 sequence (DNA): TGTGCCAGCGCGCCGGGACTAGGTGCAGATACGCAGTATTTT.

This clone was detected a few times. V and J are TRBV29-1 and TRBJ1-2; no reliable D call. From germline, CDR1 is SQVTM and CDR2 ANQGSEA. The CDR3 has 16 amino acids. Trimming removed 5 bases at V and 0 bases at J, with 19 bases between. The CDR3 here is CSVSSGSSPANYGYTF. CDR3 bases: TGCAGCGTTTCTAGTGGGTCTTCGCCAGCTAACTATGGCTACACCTTC. Using reference TRBV29-1 and TRBJ1-2 for the parts outside the CDR3, the full variable domain is SAVISQKPSRDICQRGTSLTIQCQVDSQVTMMFWYRQQPGQSLTLIATANQGSEATYESGFVIDKFPISRPNLTFSTLTVSNMSPEDSSIYLCSVSSGSSPANYGYTFGSGTRLTVV.

This clone has more than one count but fewer than ten. The gene calls are TRBV28 and TRBJ2-3; D gene unclear. The CDR3 is made up of 14 amino acids. Germline V gene data show CDR1 as MDHEN and CDR2 as SYDVKM. The ends were cut back, 2 bases at V and 4 bases at J, with 10 bases in the middle. CDR3 DNA sequence: TGTGCCAGCAGTTTAGGGCTACGCTCAGATACGCAGTATTTT. This codes for CASSLGLRSDTQYF.

The rearrangement uses TRBV29-1 and TRBJ2-4, with D unresolved. In germline, CDR1 is SQVTM, CDR2 ANQGSEA. The germline V and J ends were trimmed by 2 bases and 0 bases, with 11 bases remaining between them. This CDR3 contains 15 residues. The CDR3 region has the DNA TGCAGCGTTGAACGAGAGATCGGAGCCAAAAACATTCAGTACTTC. This sequence encodes CSVEREIGAKNIQYF.

This clone was picked up one time. The V gene is TRBV5-1, the J gene TRBJ1-1; unclear D gene. CDR1 is SGHRS and CDR2 is YFSETQ in the germline V gene. The ends were cut back, 0 bases at V and 0 bases at J, with 12 bases in the middle. The CDR3 spans 16 residues. The CDR3 bases are TGCGCCAGCAGCTTGGCCGTCGACACAGTGAACACTGAAGCTTTCTTT. Its protein is CASSLAVDTVNTEAFF. Complete variable domain (other parts from reference TRBV5-1 and TRBJ1-1): KAGVTQTPRYLIKTRGQQVTLSCSPISGHRSVSWYQQTPGQGLQFLFEYFSETQRNKGNFPGRFSGRQFSNSRSEMNVSTLELGDSALYLCASSLAVDTVNTEAFFGQGTRLTVV.

The chain couples TRBV7-9 to TRBJ2-6; D is ambiguous. Trimming removed 10 bases from V and 2 bases from J, with 6 bases in between. The CDR3 extends over 12 amino acids. CDR1 is SEHNR, CDR2 FQNEAQ, per germline (reference sequence). The CDR3 loop reads CATDPGANVLTF. CDR3 DNA: TGTGCCACCGATCCTGGGGCCAACGTCCTGACTTTC.

This clone has a single count. V is TRBV27 and J is TRBJ1-1, with 7 bases fitting TRBD1. CDR3 length: 12 amino acids. The V gene end was trimmed by 6 bases and the J gene end by 3 bases; junction bases not matched to a gene: 1. Germline V gives CDR1 MNHEY, CDR2 SMNVEV (reference sequence). CDR3 nucleotide sequence: TGTGCCAGCAGGACAGGGTACACTGAAGCTTTCTTT. Translation: CASRTGYTEAFF.

The gene calls are TRBV29-1 and TRBJ2-5, with D perhaps given as TRBD1 or TRBD2 (5 bases each). The germline V gene has CDR1 SQVTM and CDR2 ANQGSEA. The CDR3 is 13 residues long. The V gene lost 8 bases and the J gene lost 2 bases, with 15 bases spanning the gap. CDR3 sequence: CSPGSGRQETQYF. The DNA of the CDR3 is TGCAGCCCCGGGTCGGGACGGCAAGAGACCCAGTACTTC. Full variable domain (remainder filled in from reference TRBV29-1 and TRBJ2-5): SAVISQKPSRDICQRGTSLTIQCQVDSQVTMMFWYRQQPGQSLTLIATANQGSEATYESGFVIDKFPISRPNLTFSTLTVSNMSPEDSSIYLCSPGSGRQETQYFGPGTRLLVL.

This clone has just a few counts. The chain links TRBV2 to TRBJ1-5; D may be TRBD1 (5 bases). From germline, CDR1 is SNHLY and CDR2 FYNNEI. The CDR3 spans 14 residues. Trimming left V 8 bases short and J 3 bases short, with 14 bases between. As DNA, the CDR3 is TGTGCCAGCCGGGCAGGGAGTGTCAATCAGCCCCAGCATTTT. It encodes CASRAGSVNQPQHF.

This clone was seen once. The gene calls are TRBV9 and TRBJ1-2; 7 bases map to TRBD1. Germline V gene lookup returns CDR1 SGDLS and CDR2 YYNGEE. With V trimmed by 3 bases and J by 12 bases, 5 bases remained unmatched. This CDR3 is 11 amino acids long. The CDR3 DNA follows: TGTGCCAGCAGCGATTGGACAGGTCACACCTTC. Protein product: CASSDWTGHTF.

This clone was observed a handful of times. This rearrangement joins TRBV29-1 to TRBJ1-1; no clear D. Per germline, CDR1 SQVTM and CDR2 ANQGSEA. The V gene lost 3 bases and the J gene lost 10 bases, with 9 bases spanning the gap. The CDR3 length is 10 residues. The CDR3 reads CSVDGQPAFF. CDR3 DNA: TGCAGCGTTGACGGCCAGCCAGCTTTCTTT.

This clone was observed a handful of times. Other DNA variants within this sample encode the same CDR3. The chain joins TRBV4-1 to TRBJ1-4; D gene unclear. V shed 0 bases and J shed 7 bases, with 3 bases lying between them. This CDR3 has 12 residues. Germline assignment: CDR1 MGHRA and CDR2 YSYEKL. CDR3 sequence (DNA): TGCGCCAGCAGCCAAGAAGGTGAAAAACTGTTTTTT. Protein: CASSQEGEKLFF.

This clone has only a few counts. The chain combines TRBV6-1 with TRBJ2-3, with unresolved D. The CDR3 is 11 residues long. The V end was cut by 5 bases, the J end by 2 bases, with 2 bases between. The germline gives CDR1 MNHNS, CDR2 SASEGT. The CDR3 is CASSSTDTQYF. CDR3 in DNA: TGTGCCAGCAGTTCCACAGATACGCAGTATTTT.